This T cell receptor beta chain was sequenced for a study of CXCR3-negative and CXCR3-positive naive CD8 T cells. It was by 5' RACE with UMI labels that the TRB cDNA libraries were prepared. TCRdb derives one entry per CDR3 protein from the 5' RACE reads, leaving out DNA. The sample's table shows roughly 28,000 distinct CDR3 sequences. Study-wide results and caveats: Diversity was high in both naive subsets and much lower in memory cells. Naive cells used TRBV-TRBJ genes in much the same way whether CXCR3-negative or CXCR3-positive; memory cells did not.

This clonotype is labeled large based on frequency. Antigen unknown. Germline lookup yields CDR1 SEHNR and CDR2 FQNEAQ (reference sequence). This CDR3 contains 16 residues. The chain uses TRBV7-9 and TRBJ2-2; TCRdb indicates TRBD1, and absent DNA this call remains unverified. Sequenced input: memory CD8+ T cells from blood. The TCR was taken from a human donor in good health. Some clones in this sample may be carry-over from other donors' samples. CDR3 region: CASSPTQGGNTGELFF.